This TCR beta chain was documented in a study of identical twins. All of the donors were Caucasians in good health. Study results and caveats: Models underpredicted monozygotic twin sharing of out-of-frame TCR alpha.

Each CDR3 protein is one row after TCRdb ran MiXCR on the 5' RACE reads. This table holds approximately 230,000 distinct CDR3 sequences, over 5% found once. Turning to this clonotype: Its target is unknown. An end of the junction differs from the germline gene, which may be a read error.

This same sample was also part of a study on T cells expressing NK-cell markers. That source reports: Seven donors tested HCMV-seropositive and one tested seronegative among the eight sequenced. About six donors carried dominant NKG2C+ clonotypes that made up about 1.0-7.5% of their CD8+ T cells.

This sequence was found in a woman aged 18-29 years in good health. The source material was CD8+ T cells sorted from blood.

CDR3 region: CATSQWTTSPLTQYF. CDR3 nucleotides: TGTGCCACCAGCCAATGGACTACCTCCCCGTTGACCCAGTACTTC. V and J are TRBV3-1 and TRBJ2-5; TRBD2 might be the D (6 bases). The CDR3 runs to 15 residues. Germline V gene data show CDR1 as LGHDT and CDR2 as YNNKEL (reference sequence).